The 32 T cell receptor beta chains listed next were all sequenced from one sample in a study of EBV T-cell therapy then PD-1 blockade in nasopharyngeal carcinoma. The repertoire was sequenced with immunoSEQ multiplex PCR; TCRdb's copy has only in-frame clones and lacks some. Among 20,000 to 25,000 clones listed, 82% were seen once. Treatment described: AdE1-LMPpoly-expanded autologous EBV-specific T-cell therapy followed by anti-PD-1 nivolumab. What these receptors recognize is not known. This sample comprised CD8+ T cells from blood, obtained at day -245 from a patient whose treatment included autologous EBV-specific T cells and nivolumab. Receptors originate from a man between 40 and 49 years old with nasopharyngeal carcinoma.

The chain combines TRBV4-1 with TRBJ1-1, with D unclear. CDR1 MGHRA and CDR2 YSYEKL come from the germline V gene. The CDR3 spans 19 residues. V was clipped by 2 bases and J by 0 bases, with 22 bases between them. CDR3 region: CASSQSPRVAPSVNTEAFF. DNA of the CDR3: TGCGCCAGCAGCCAATCCCCAAGGGTGGCTCCGTCTGTGAACACTGAAGCTTTCTTT.

The rearrangement joins TRBV4-1 to TRBJ2-5; D gene ambiguous. The J call may be in error: the DNA end matches TRBJ2-7 better. The CDR3 runs to 14 residues. The germline V gene has CDR1 MGHRA and CDR2 YSYEKL. CDR3 residues: CASSQVGSLYEQYF. The CDR3 DNA reads TGCGCCAGCAGCCAAGTTGGCAGTCTCTACGAGCAGTACTTC.

The CDR3 DNA reads TGTGCCAGCAGCCCAATGAGGACACGTCTATACGTAGCTTTCTTT. Translation: CASSPMRTRLYVAFF. This chain connects TRBV27 to TRBJ1-1, with D perhaps TRBD1 (5 bases). Trimming took 6 bases from V and 10 from J, leaving 24 bases between them. Germline-derived CDR1 and CDR2 are MNHEY and SMNVEV (reference sequence). The CDR3 runs 15 residues.

The chain carries TRBV12-3 or TRBV12-4 and TRBJ2-7; no firm D call. The CDR3 covers 13 residues. Trimming stripped 6 bases from V and 0 bases from J, with 9 bases between. In DNA form, the CDR3 reads TGTGCCAGCAGCCCATTAAGCTCCTACGAGCAGTACTTC. Protein: CASSPLSSYEQYF.

The table lists this clone with a few counts. The J gene is TRBJ2-2, the V gene TRBV6-4; no clear D gene. Trimming took off 0 bases at V and 2 bases at J, with 10 bases between the two ends. Germline V lookup: CDR1 MRHNA, CDR2 SNTAGT. The CDR3 is 16 residues long. The CDR3 reads CASSDSRQENTGELFF. The CDR3 DNA sequence: TGTGCCAGCAGTGACTCGAGGCAGGAAAACACCGGGGAGCTGTTTTTT.

V usage is TRBV5-4 and J usage is TRBJ2-3; 11 positions agree with TRBD2. The CDR3 has 15 residues. Germline V gene lookup returns CDR1 SGHNT and CDR2 YYREEE (reference sequence). Germline trimming cut 4 bases from V and 5 bases from J; bases unmatched to any gene: 6. CDR3: CASSLSGGAVDTQYF. The CDR3 DNA follows: TGTGCCAGCAGCCTTAGCGGGGGGGCTGTAGATACGCAGTATTTT.

The chain has TRBV25-1 and TRBJ2-6; D is unresolved. Germline V gene sequence: CDR1 MGHDK, CDR2 SYGVNS. V gave up 4 bases and J gave up 2 bases, with 12 bases separating them. The CDR3 is 16 residues long. The CDR3 DNA reads TGTGCCAGCAGTGGTCACGGTACTGCTGGGGCCAACGTCCTGACTTTC. It yields the protein CASSGHGTAGANVLTF.

The chain couples TRBV6-2 or TRBV6-3 to TRBJ2-1; no clear D. Germline CDR1 and CDR2: MNHEY and SVGEGT. CDR3 length equals 16 residues. The V and J ends lost 6 bases and 0 bases respectively, with 15 bases between them. CDR3 amino acids: CASSPPSGRSYNEQFF. CDR3 bases: TGTGCCAGCAGCCCACCATCAGGTCGCTCCTACAATGAGCAGTTCTTC.

The V and J genes are TRBV5-8 and TRBJ2-3; unclear D gene. The ends were cut back, 0 bases at V and 2 bases at J, with 7 bases in the middle. The CDR3 has 14 amino acids. Germline CDR1 SGHTS, CDR2 YDEGEE. The CDR3: CASSLGWSTDTQYF. CDR3 DNA sequence: TGTGCCAGCAGCTTGGGGTGGTCCACAGATACGCAGTATTTT.

To note about this clone: This sample includes further DNA sequences coding for the same CDR3. The CDR3 DNA reads as TGCGCCAGCAGCCAAGATGGGGGCTACGAGCAGTACTTC. It specifies CASSQDGGYEQYF. This rearrangement joins TRBV4-3 to TRBJ2-7; possibly TRBD1 or TRBD2 for D (5 bases each). This CDR3 comprises 13 residues. Germline CDR1 and CDR2: LGHNA and YSLEER. V shed 0 bases and J shed 3 bases, with 6 bases lying between them.

This chain joins TRBV29-1 and TRBJ1-2; D gene unclear. The CDR3 loop spans 12 amino acids. The germline gives CDR1 SQVTM, CDR2 ANQGSEA. The V end lost 1 base, the J end lost 4 bases, and 7 bases lay between the germline ends. In DNA, the CDR3 is TGCAGCGTTGAAGGCCAGTTCTATGGCTACACCTTC. Translating gives CSVEGQFYGYTF. Drawing the rest from reference TRBV29-1 and TRBJ1-2, the complete variable domain is SAVISQKPSRDICQRGTSLTIQCQVDSQVTMMFWYRQQPGQSLTLIATANQGSEATYESGFVIDKFPISRPNLTFSTLTVSNMSPEDSSIYLCSVEGQFYGYTFGSGTRLTVV.

The chain employs TRBV15 and TRBJ1-5; the D gene is possibly TRBD1 (6 bases). Germline-derived CDR1 and CDR2 are LNHNV and YYDKDF (reference sequence). The V and J ends lost 5 bases and 4 bases respectively, with 12 bases between them. The CDR3 is 14 amino acids. CDR3 residues: CATSRGHENQPQHF. The CDR3 DNA sequence: TGTGCCACCAGCCGGGGACACGAGAATCAGCCCCAGCATTTT.

V usage is TRBV7-9 and J usage is TRBJ1-6, with TRBD1 matching over 7 bases. The germline gives CDR1 SEHNR, CDR2 FQNEAQ (reference sequence). This CDR3 comprises 15 residues. Trimming removed 5 bases from V and 8 bases from J; junction bases left unmatched: 9. This CDR3 is CASSPTGAGYSPLHF. CDR3 sequence (DNA): TGTGCCAGCAGCCCTACAGGGGCCGGGTATTCACCCCTCCACTTT.

The chain joins TRBV7-8 to TRBJ1-2; tentative D call: TRBD1 (5 bases). V lost 5 bases and J 2 bases, leaving 15 bases between the germline ends. The germline gives CDR1 SGHVS, CDR2 FQNEAQ. CDR3 length equals 15 residues. This CDR3 reads CASSPSGSGNYGYTF. CDR3 bases: TGTGCCAGCAGCCCATCAGGGAGCGGAAACTATGGCTACACCTTC. Using reference TRBV7-8 and TRBJ1-2 for the parts outside the CDR3, the full variable domain is GAGVSQSPRYKVAKRGQDVALRCDPISGHVSLFWYQQALGQGPEFLTYFQNEAQLDKSGLPSDRFFAERPEGSVSTLKIQRTQQEDSAVYLCASSPSGSGNYGYTFGSGTRLTVV.

V usage is TRBV9 and J usage is TRBJ2-5, with TRBD2 identical over 13 bases. CDR1 and CDR2 (germline): SGDLS, YYNGEE. After removal of 3 bases from V and 4 bases from J, the junction contained 3 bases not matched to a gene. The CDR3 contains 15 residues. CDR3 sequence (DNA): TGTGCCAGCAGCGAGGGACTAGCGGGGCTAGAGACCCAGTACTTC. Translating gives CASSEGLAGLETQYF.

The chain carries TRBV9 and TRBJ2-5, with 8 bases aligning to TRBD2. The CDR3 contains 16 residues. The germline V gene has CDR1 SGDLS and CDR2 YYNGEE. J gave up 0 bases and V 4 bases, and 8 bases lay outside the gene matches. This CDR3 reads CASSPPGGGYQETQYF. As DNA, the CDR3 is TGTGCCAGCAGCCCCCCTGGCGGGGGGTACCAAGAGACCCAGTACTTC.

This clone ranks as medium-sized. This chain connects TRBV19 to TRBJ1-5, with D unresolved. The CDR3 is 14 residues long. Between the trimmed V and J ends, which lost 3 bases and 4 bases, there was a span of 10 bases. CDR1 and CDR2 (germline): LNHDA, SQIVND (reference sequence). In DNA form, the CDR3 reads TGTGCCAGTAGTATCCTACCCAATAATCAGCCCCAGCATTTT. Translating gives CASSILPNNQPQHF.

The CDR3 sequence: CASSFYRSSYEQYF. The CDR3 nucleotides read TGTGCCAGCAGCTTCTACAGAAGCTCCTACGAGCAGTACTTC. The chain couples TRBV7-9 to TRBJ2-7; no clear D. The CDR3 length is 14 residues. CDR1 and CDR2 (germline): SEHNR, FQNEAQ (reference sequence). Between the trimmed V and J ends, which lost 3 bases and 0 bases, there was a span of 9 bases.

V usage is TRBV9 and J usage is TRBJ2-1; 7 positions match TRBD2. Trimming at V came to 4 bases and at J to 0 bases, leaving 7 bases not matched to a gene. CDR1 is SGDLS, CDR2 YYNGEE, per germline. The CDR3 loop spans 16 amino acids. The CDR3 DNA reads TGTGCCAGCAGCCTCGAGCGGGGAAGCTCCTACAATGAGCAGTTCTTC. It encodes CASSLERGSSYNEQFF.

This clone is large. The chain recombines TRBV29-1 with TRBJ2-1; TRBD1 matches 7 bases. J gave up 9 bases and V 4 bases, and 6 bases lay outside the gene matches. The length of the CDR3 is 12 residues. The germline V gene has CDR1 SQVTM and CDR2 ANQGSEA. CDR3 loop: CSVGQGSSEQFF. For the CDR3, the DNA is TGCAGCGTTGGACAGGGTTCGTCTGAGCAGTTCTTC.

The chain joins TRBV21-1 to TRBJ1-2; the D segment call TRBD1 is taken from the table without a DNA check. TRBV21-1 is listed as a pseudogene. This CDR3 is 15 amino acids long. DNA of the CDR3: TGTGCCAGCAGCCCAGGGGGCGCCGGGGACTATGGCTACACCTTC. It translates to CASSPGGAGDYGYTF.

The genes are TRBV9 and TRBJ2-5; D is perhaps TRBD1 (6 bases). CDR3 length: 12 residues. V was cut by 4 bases and J by 5 bases, with 9 bases left in between. Germline-derived CDR1 and CDR2 are SGDLS and YYNGEE. Written as DNA, the CDR3 is TGTGCCAGCAGCATTGACAGGGAGACCCAGTACTTC. Protein product: CASSIDRETQYF.

The chain employs TRBV3-1 (or the pseudogene TRBV3-2) and TRBJ2-2, with TRBD1 matching 8 bases. This CDR3 comprises 17 residues. The V segment lost 0 bases and the J segment 5 bases; nucleotides outside the gene matches: 8. The germline CDR1 and CDR2 sequences are LGHDT and YNNKEL (reference sequence). The CDR3 here is CASSQDIRQGRTGELFF. The CDR3 DNA reads as TGTGCCAGCAGCCAAGATATAAGACAGGGGAGGACCGGGGAGCTGTTTTTT.

The chain uses TRBV4-3 and TRBJ1-1, with 7 bases aligning to TRBD1. V dropped 0 bases and J dropped 4; count of bases not matched to a gene: 5. CDR3 length equals 15 residues. CDR1 is LGHNA and CDR2 is YSLEER in the germline V gene. CDR3 in DNA: TGCGCCAGCAGCCAAGATCTGCCAGGGGGCACTGAAGCTTTCTTT. As protein: CASSQDLPGGTEAFF.

The gene calls are TRBV4-1 and TRBJ2-5, with 8 bases aligning to TRBD1. The J segment lost 0 bases and the V segment lost 0 bases, leaving 6 bases of the junction unmatched. Germline V CDR1 and CDR2: MGHRA, YSYEKL. The CDR3 loop spans 17 amino acids. For the CDR3, the DNA is TGCGCCAGCAGCCAAGAAGGACAGGGCTTGTACCAAGAGACCCAGTACTTC. Its protein is CASSQEGQGLYQETQYF.

The J gene is TRBJ1-2, the V gene TRBV5-4; D is unclear. Trimming left V 0 bases short and J 5 bases short, with 11 bases between. The V gene's germline CDR1 is SGHNT and CDR2 YYREEE (reference sequence). The CDR3 length is 14 residues. In nucleotides, the CDR3 is TGTGCCAGCAGCTTGGGAACAGCGATATATGGCTACACCTTC. This gives the protein CASSLGTAIYGYTF.

The rearrangement uses TRBV6-5 and TRBJ2-1; TRBD2 is a possible D gene (5 bases). Germline V CDR1 and CDR2: MNHEY, SVGAGI. The CDR3 contains 14 residues. V was clipped by 7 bases and J by 3 bases, with 13 bases between them. The CDR3 DNA follows: TGTGCCAGCAATACAGTGAGCGGCTACAATGAGCAGTTCTTC. Its translation is CASNTVSGYNEQFF.

The gene calls are TRBV6-1 and TRBJ1-4; TRBD1 matches 10 bases. Germline trimming cut 1 base from V and 7 bases from J; bases unmatched to any gene: 3. From germline, CDR1 is MNHNS and CDR2 SASEGT. The CDR3 spans 15 residues. The CDR3 DNA reads TGTGCCAGCAGTGAAGGGACAGGGGGGAGTGAAAAACTGTTTTTT. Amino acid sequence: CASSEGTGGSEKLFF.

This clone was observed once. This chain uses TRBV28 with TRBJ2-3, with TRBD2 identical over 16 bases. CDR3 length equals 18 residues. J gave up 5 bases and V 3 bases, and 8 bases lay outside the gene matches. Germline V gives CDR1 MDHEN, CDR2 SYDVKM. The CDR3 loop is CASSFSGTSGGALDTQYF. CDR3 DNA sequence: TGTGCCAGCAGTTTCTCCGGGACTAGCGGGGGGGCCTTAGATACGCAGTATTTT. The whole variable domain, filled in from reference TRBV28 and TRBJ2-3, reads DVKVTQSSRYLVKRTGEKVFLECVQDMDHENMFWYRQDPGLGLRLIYFSYDVKMKEKGDIPEGYSVSREKKERFSLILESASTNQTSMYLCASSFSGTSGGALDTQYFGPGTRLTVL.

This clone has only a few counts. The chain recombines TRBV18 with TRBJ1-2, with D unresolved. Germline-derived CDR1 and CDR2 are KGHSH and LQKENI. V lost 3 bases, J lost 4 bases, and 12 bases lay in between. The CDR3 extends over 14 amino acids. CDR3 sequence reads: CASSPPTESYGYTF. In DNA, the CDR3 is TGTGCCAGCTCACCGCCGACGGAAAGCTATGGCTACACCTTC.

This clone was recorded a few times. CDR3 in DNA: TGTGCCAGCAGTTTACAGGGCGGGAGCAACACCATATATTTT. It codes for CASSLQGGSNTIYF. The chain uses TRBV27 and TRBJ1-3; tentatively, D is TRBD1 (5 bases). This CDR3 contains 14 residues. In germline, CDR1 is MNHEY, CDR2 SMNVEV (reference sequence). Trimming took off 2 bases at V and 7 bases at J, with 12 bases between the two ends.

The rearrangement links TRBV5-4 to TRBJ1-2; no reliable D call. The CDR3 runs to 14 residues. CDR1 is SGHNT, CDR2 YYREEE, per germline (reference sequence). The V and J ends lost 4 bases and 4 bases respectively, with 14 bases between them. The CDR3 here is CASSPDVNVYGYTF. As DNA, the CDR3 is TGTGCCAGCAGCCCTGACGTTAACGTCTATGGCTACACCTTC. Looking up the rest from reference TRBV5-4 and TRBJ1-2 gives the full variable domain: ETGVTQSPTHLIKTRGQQVTLRCSSQSGHNTVSWYQQALGQGPQFIFQYYREEENGRGNFPPRFSGLQFPNYSSELNVNALELDDSALYLCASSPDVNVYGYTFGSGTRLTVV.